The clone carrying this T cell receptor (beta chain) was counted a few times. Its antigen remains unidentified. The CDR3 has 15 amino acids. Germline CDR1 LGHNA, CDR2 YNFKEQ. Trimming cost V 0 bases and J 0 bases, with 8 bases left between them. With 60 Vbeta and 13 Jbeta primers, the PCR was carried out. The data were produced by immunoSEQ multiplex PCR, yet TCRdb's version contains in-frame clones alone and is incomplete. The profile covers 35,000 to 45,000 clones, with approximately 52% appearing a single time and roughly 12% taken by the ten largest. This entry belongs to a study of cytomegalovirus exposure and HLA in healthy donors. Findings and caveats of the study: According to a later analysis, donors in an Asian-associated ancestry cluster reportedly had fewer N-insertions than the roughly 720-donor mean. Some public TCRs appeared in many individuals, while most sequences were rare. Earlier analysis looked at TCR beta V segments, and most were productive about 90% or about 30% of the time.

The J gene is TRBJ1-2, the V gene TRBV4-2; D is undetermined. The clonotype was recovered from a human donor in good health. The sequencing sample was made of PBMCs. In nucleotides, the CDR3 is TGTGCCAGCAGCCAAGAGTCTACAGCTAACTATGGCTACACCTTC. It codes for CASSQESTANYGYTF.